These T cell receptor beta chains were read from a single sample in a study of shared clonotypes between healthy human individuals. Sequenced by immunoSEQ multiplex PCR; TCRdb stores in-frame clones only, minus some. The sample consists of around 330,000 clones, less than 85% of them appearing once. The sequencing input was memory CD4+ T cells sorted from blood. These TCRs come from a young man in good health. The CDR3 runs from the conserved cysteine through the conserved F or W. Each record gives: V gene, clone size, J gene, D gene, CDR3 protein, CDR3 DNA. The D gene is left open where the match is weak. Only some rows state a clone size, as once, few, many or a class for expanded clones.

TRBV5-1	-	TRBJ1-2	-	CASSFWEGARGYTF	TGCGCCAGCAGCTTCTGGGAAGGGGCTAGAGGCTACACCTTC
TRBV25-1	-	TRBJ1-4	-	CASKSNEKLFF	TGTGCCAGCAAATCTAATGAAAAACTGTTTTTT
TRBV7-2	-	TRBJ2-3	-	CASSPTDLTQYF	TGTGCCAGCAGCCCAACAGACCTCACGCAGTATTTT
TRBV2	-	TRBJ2-1	TRBD1	CASRGAGGSYNEQFF	TGTGCCAGCAGAGGAGCAGGGGGCTCCTACAATGAGCAGTTCTTC
TRBV6-5	-	TRBJ2-2	-	CASSPQGGAGELFF	TGTGCCAGCAGTCCCCAAGGGGGGGCCGGGGAGCTGTTTTTT
TRBV19	once	TRBJ2-4	-	CASSRRDFIAKNIQYF	TGTGCCAGTAGTAGACGTGACTTTATAGCCAAAAACATTCAGTACTTC
TRBV5-4	-	TRBJ2-1	TRBD1	CASSSRDSLYNEQFF	TGTGCCAGCTCCAGCCGGGACAGCCTCTACAATGAGCAGTTCTTC
TRBV29-1	-	TRBJ2-1	-	CSVDFRGNEQFF	TGCAGCGTTGACTTTAGGGGGAATGAGCAGTTCTTC
TRBV6-1	-	TRBJ2-6	-	CASEDESSGANVLTF	TGTGCCAGTGAGGACGAGTCCTCTGGGGCCAACGTCCTGACTTTC
TRBV5-1	-	TRBJ2-1	TRBD2	CASSPRTGGSGRVYNEQFF	TGCGCCAGCAGCCCTCGGACGGGGGGGAGCGGGAGGGTCTACAATGAGCAGTTCTTC
TRBV6-6	-	TRBJ2-1	-	CASSYSPGLYNEQFF	TGTGCCAGCAGTTACTCGCCGGGGCTATACAATGAGCAGTTCTTC
TRBV30	-	TRBJ2-2	-	CACVQARTGELFF	TGTGCCTGCGTCCAGGCTCGGACCGGGGAGCTGTTTTTT
TRBV5-1	once	TRBJ2-3	-	CASSGVGSTDTQYF	TGCGCCAGCAGCGGGGTCGGCAGCACAGATACGCAGTATTTT
TRBV6-1	-	TRBJ2-5	-	CASSEAGETQYF	TGTGCCAGCAGTGAAGCGGGTGAGACCCAGTACTTC
TRBV30	-	TRBJ2-7	-	CAWGLNARTYEQYF	TGTGCCTGGGGGCTGAACGCTCGAACTTACGAGCAGTACTTC
TRBV7-6	-	TRBJ1-1	TRBD1	CASSPRQGGAFF	TGTGCCAGCAGCCCCAGACAGGGAGGGGCTTTCTTT
TRBV5-6	-	TRBJ2-1	-	CASSWSGNWYNEQFF	TGTGCCAGCAGCTGGAGCGGTAATTGGTACAATGAGCAGTTCTTC
TRBV7-8	-	TRBJ1-2	-	CASSLRLYGYTF	TGTGCCAGCAGCTTAAGGCTTTATGGCTACACCTTC